One sample yielded the 10 T cell receptor beta chains listed below, sequenced in a study of shared clonotypes between healthy human individuals. Assay: immunoSEQ multiplex PCR; the TCRdb copy retains only in-frame clones and omits some. The data hold millions of clones, with approximately 95% observed a single time. Sequencing was performed on naive CD4+ T cells from PBMCs. Subset denoted: CD45RA+ positively selected. These receptors were taken from a man younger than 35 in good health. Some clones in this sample may be carry-over from other donors' samples.

The chain carries TRBV2 and TRBJ1-4; 12 nucleotides match TRBD1. Trimming removed 6 bases from V and 7 bases from J; junction bases left unmatched: 6. Germline CDR1 reads SNHLY; CDR2 reads FYNNEI. The CDR3 runs 15 residues. This CDR3 is CASSDPGQGAEKLFF. CDR3 sequence (DNA): TGTGCCAGCAGCGACCCGGGACAGGGGGCTGAAAAACTGTTTTTT.

The chain joins TRBV10-3 to TRBJ1-2; TRBD1 aligns across 8 bases. Unmatched junction bases numbered 3, after V lost 10 bases and J lost 2 bases. CDR1 and CDR2 from the germline V gene are ENHRY and SYGVKD. This CDR3 is built from 12 residues. The CDR3 coding sequence is TGTGCCACACACAGGGGGAACTATGGCTACACCTTC. This codes for CATHRGNYGYTF.

The V gene is TRBV4-2, the J gene TRBJ1-3; 9 bases are a match to TRBD1. J lost 5 bases, V lost 4 bases, and 9 bases had no gene match. This CDR3 is built from 16 residues. Germline V gene sequence: CDR1 LGHNA, CDR2 YNFKEQ. The CDR3: CASSRIGTGQRNTIYF. The DNA for the CDR3 is TGTGCCAGCAGCCGAATCGGGACAGGGCAACGAAACACCATATATTTT.

V gene TRBV28 combines with J gene TRBJ1-5; a weak D match, TRBD1 (6 bases). From germline, CDR1 is MDHEN and CDR2 SYDVKM. V dropped 7 bases and J dropped 7 bases, with 11 bases sitting between them. This CDR3 is 12 amino acids long. CDR3 sequence: CASNQGRQPQHF. In DNA form, the CDR3 reads TGTGCCAGCAACCAGGGGAGGCAGCCCCAGCATTTT.

The V and J genes are TRBV5-1 and TRBJ2-2; 9 bases line up with TRBD2. This CDR3 region has 16 residues. The trim removed 4 bases at V and 1 base at J, leaving 5 bases unmatched. Germline CDR1 SGHRS, CDR2 YFSETQ. The CDR3 nucleotides are TGCGCCAGCAGCCGCCTGACTAGCGGGAACACCGGGGAGCTGTTTTTT. Protein sequence: CASSRLTSGNTGELFF. Combining the CDR3 with reference TRBV5-1 and TRBJ2-2 gives the whole variable domain KAGVTQTPRYLIKTRGQQVTLSCSPISGHRSVSWYQQTPGQGLQFLFEYFSETQRNKGNFPGRFSGRQFSNSRSEMNVSTLELGDSALYLCASSRLTSGNTGELFFGEGSRLTVL.

This clone was observed a single time. The chain couples TRBV18 to TRBJ1-4; the D is unclear. From germline, CDR1 is KGHSH and CDR2 LQKENI. The V and J ends lost 6 bases and 5 bases respectively, with 16 bases between them. This CDR3 comprises 15 residues. For the CDR3, the DNA is TGTGCCAGCTCGACCACACGGGTACCCAATGAAAAACTGTTTTTT. Translating gives CASSTTRVPNEKLFF.

This chain connects TRBV7-2 to TRBJ2-5; TRBD2 aligns across 7 bases. The CDR3 runs to 15 residues. Germline V gene sequence: CDR1 SGHTA, CDR2 FQGNSA. With V trimmed by 4 bases and J by 4 bases, 9 bases remained unmatched. CDR3 residues: CASSSWREGGETQYF. The CDR3 region has the DNA TGTGCCAGCAGCTCTTGGAGGGAGGGAGGAGAGACCCAGTACTTC.

This sequence joins TRBV28 and TRBJ2-1, with D hard to call. This CDR3 is built from 11 residues. Trimming pared 4 bases from V and 6 bases from J, leaving 4 bases between. CDR1 is MDHEN and CDR2 is SYDVKM in the germline V gene. The CDR3 DNA reads as TGTGCCAGCAGTTCGCCCAATGAGCAGTTCTTC. This translates into CASSSPNEQFF.

The rearrangement uses TRBV18 and TRBJ1-3; D is perhaps TRBD1 (5 bases). Germline assignment: CDR1 KGHSH and CDR2 LQKENI. Trimming pared 4 bases from V and 0 bases from J, leaving 10 bases between. This CDR3 region has 15 residues. The CDR3 DNA follows: TGTGCCAGCTCACAGGGACCGGTCTCTGGAAACACCATATATTTT. This translates into CASSQGPVSGNTIYF.

The chain joins TRBV15 to TRBJ1-4; D uncertain. Trimming cost V 3 bases and J 4 bases, with 6 bases left between them. The CDR3 is made up of 13 amino acids. Germline V lookup: CDR1 LNHNV, CDR2 YYDKDF (reference sequence). As DNA, the CDR3 is TGTGCCACCAGCAGGGCCGTTAATGAAAAACTGTTTTTT. Translating gives CATSRAVNEKLFF.